The rows below give T cell receptor beta chains drawn from one sample of a study of control samples from healthy donors and cancer patients. TCRdb keeps only in-frame clones here, not all; method: immunoSEQ multiplex PCR. The table shows 170,000 or so clones, with approximately 94% occurring only once. Source material: blood. The receptors were gathered from a woman younger than 35 in good health. Both conserved end residues are part of each CDR3. The order of the fields is D gene, J gene, clone size, V gene, CDR3 length, CDR3 DNA, CDR3 protein. The D gene is left open where the match is weak. Where a row states a size, it is once, few, many or the class of an expanded clone; other rows omit it.

>-|TRBJ2-5|-|TRBV7-9|14
TGTGCCAGCAGCTCCGACACCCAACAAGAGACCCAGTACTTC
CASSSDTQQETQYF
>-|TRBJ2-2|-|TRBV12-5|13
TGTGCTAGTGGTTTGTCGCCTGGGGGGGAGCTGTTTTTT
CASGLSPGGELFF
>TRBD1|TRBJ1-6|few|TRBV7-9|13
TGTGCCAGCAGCTTACAGGGGGATTCACCCCTCCACTTT
CASSLQGDSPLHF
>-|TRBJ1-1|once|TRBV6-6|12
TGTGCCAGCTGGGCTGCGAACACTGAAGCTTTCTTT
CASWAANTEAFF
>-|TRBJ1-5|-|TRBV4-3|15
TGCGCCAGCAGCCAAGATACCGGGGGCGGTCAGCCCCAGCATTTT
CASSQDTGGGQPQHF
>TRBD1|TRBJ2-5|-|TRBV5-8|15
TGTGCCAGCAGCGAAGGAGACAGGGGGGGGGAGACCCAGTACTTC
CASSEGDRGGETQYF
>-|TRBJ1-3|-|TRBV7-2|16
TGTGCCAGCAGCTTACTAGGGGGAGTTTCTGGAAACACCATATATTTT
CASSLLGGVSGNTIYF
>-|TRBJ1-2|-|TRBV3-1/TRBV3-2|12
TGTGCCAGCAGCGAGGACGGATCTGGCTACACCTTC
CASSEDGSGYTF
>-|TRBJ1-4|once|TRBV18|15
TGTGCCAGCTCACCCCGGAGGACAGACAATGAAAAACTGTTTTTT
CASSPRRTDNEKLFF
>-|TRBJ2-1|-|TRBV6-5|15
TGTGCCAGCACCGCGTTCGGGGATTATTACAATGAGCAGTTCTTC
CASTAFGDYYNEQFF
>-|TRBJ2-1|-|TRBV11-3|13
TGTGCCAGCAGCTTAAACAGGTTCCATGAGCAGTTCTTC
CASSLNRFHEQFF